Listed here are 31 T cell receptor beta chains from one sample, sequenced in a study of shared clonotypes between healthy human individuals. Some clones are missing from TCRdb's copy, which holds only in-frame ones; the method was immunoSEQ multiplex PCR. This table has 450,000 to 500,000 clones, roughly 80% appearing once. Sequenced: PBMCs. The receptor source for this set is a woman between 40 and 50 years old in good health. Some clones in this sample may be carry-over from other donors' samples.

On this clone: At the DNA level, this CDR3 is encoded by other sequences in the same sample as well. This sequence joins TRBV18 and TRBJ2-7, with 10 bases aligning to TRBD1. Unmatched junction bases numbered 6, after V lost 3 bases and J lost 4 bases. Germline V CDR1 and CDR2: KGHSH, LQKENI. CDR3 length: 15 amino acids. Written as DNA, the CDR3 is TGTGCCAGCTCACCCGGGACAGGGGACCCATACGAGCAGTACTTC. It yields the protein CASSPGTGDPYEQYF.

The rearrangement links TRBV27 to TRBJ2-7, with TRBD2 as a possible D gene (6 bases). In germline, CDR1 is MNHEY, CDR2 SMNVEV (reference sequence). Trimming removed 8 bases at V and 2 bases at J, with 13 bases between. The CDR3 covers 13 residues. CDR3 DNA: TGTGCCAGCCGGGGGACCGGACCCTACGAGCAGTACTTC. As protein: CASRGTGPYEQYF.

CDR3 in DNA: TGTGCCAGCAGTTTCGGAGGCTACCCCCTGTTGAATGAGCAGTTCTTC. Encoded protein: CASSFGGYPLLNEQFF. This chain connects TRBV27 to TRBJ2-1; a weak D match, TRBD2 (5 bases). CDR1 is MNHEY and CDR2 is SMNVEV in the germline V gene (reference sequence). Trimming left V 3 bases short and J 7 bases short, with 19 bases between. The CDR3 contains 16 residues.

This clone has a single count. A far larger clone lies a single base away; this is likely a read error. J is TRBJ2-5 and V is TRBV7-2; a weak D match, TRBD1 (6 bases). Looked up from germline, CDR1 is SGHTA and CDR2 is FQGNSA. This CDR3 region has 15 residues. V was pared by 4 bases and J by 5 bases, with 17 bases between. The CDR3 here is CASSSKQGWGETQYF. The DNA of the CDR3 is TGTGCCAGCAGCTCAAAACAGGGTTGGGGGGAGACCCAGTACTTC.

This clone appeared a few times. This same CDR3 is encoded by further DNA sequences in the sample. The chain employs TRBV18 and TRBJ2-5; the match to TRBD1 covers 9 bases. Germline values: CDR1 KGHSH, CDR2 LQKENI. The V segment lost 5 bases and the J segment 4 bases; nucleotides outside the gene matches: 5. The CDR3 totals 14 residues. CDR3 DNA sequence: TGTGCCAGCTCAGCGGGACAGGGCGGAGAGACCCAGTACTTC. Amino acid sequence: CASSAGQGGETQYF.

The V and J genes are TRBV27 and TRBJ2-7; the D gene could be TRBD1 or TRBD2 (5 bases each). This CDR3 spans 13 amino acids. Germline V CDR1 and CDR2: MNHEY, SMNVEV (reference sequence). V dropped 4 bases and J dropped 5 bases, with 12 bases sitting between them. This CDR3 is CASSSIRGHEQYF. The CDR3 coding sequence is TGTGCCAGCAGTTCTATCCGGGGCCACGAGCAGTACTTC.

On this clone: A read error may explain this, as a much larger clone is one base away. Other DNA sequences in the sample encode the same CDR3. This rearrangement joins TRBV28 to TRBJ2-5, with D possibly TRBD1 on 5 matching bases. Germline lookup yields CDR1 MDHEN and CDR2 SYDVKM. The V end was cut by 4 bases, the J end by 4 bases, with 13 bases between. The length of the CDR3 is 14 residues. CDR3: CASSSRQGGETQYF. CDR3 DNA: TGTGCCAGCAGTTCTAGGCAGGGCGGAGAGACCCAGTACTTC.

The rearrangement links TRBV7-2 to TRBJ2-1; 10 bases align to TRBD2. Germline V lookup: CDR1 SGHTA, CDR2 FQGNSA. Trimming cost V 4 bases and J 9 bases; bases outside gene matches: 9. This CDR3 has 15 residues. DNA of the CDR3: TGTGCCAGCAGCTCCGAAGCGGGAGGGGTGGTTGAGCAGTTCTTC. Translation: CASSSEAGGVVEQFF. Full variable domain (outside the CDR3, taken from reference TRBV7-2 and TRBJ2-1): GAGVSQSPSNKVTEKGKDVELRCDPISGHTALYWYRQSLGQGLEFLIYFQGNSAPDKSGLPSDRFSAERTGGSVSTLTIQRTQQEDSAVYLCASSSEAGGVVEQFFGPGTRLTVL.

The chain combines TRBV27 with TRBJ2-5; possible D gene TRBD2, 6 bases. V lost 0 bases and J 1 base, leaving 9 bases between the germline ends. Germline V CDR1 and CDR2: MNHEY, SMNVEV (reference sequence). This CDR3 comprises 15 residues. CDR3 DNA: TGTGCCAGCAGTTTATCCGGGAGAGTCCAAGAGACCCAGTACTTC. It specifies CASSLSGRVQETQYF.

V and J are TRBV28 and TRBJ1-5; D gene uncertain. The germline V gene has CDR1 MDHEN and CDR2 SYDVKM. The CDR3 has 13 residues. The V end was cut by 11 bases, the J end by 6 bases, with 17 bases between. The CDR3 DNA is TGTGCCGGCATGAGGGAAGTCGGTCAGCCCCAGCATTTT. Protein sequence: CAGMREVGQPQHF.

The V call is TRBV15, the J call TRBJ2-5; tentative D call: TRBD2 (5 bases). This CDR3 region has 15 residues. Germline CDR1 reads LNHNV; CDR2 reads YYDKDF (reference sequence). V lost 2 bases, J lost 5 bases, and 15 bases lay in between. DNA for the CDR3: TGTGCCACCAGCAGACCGGGATTAATCGGGGAGACCCAGTACTTC. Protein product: CATSRPGLIGETQYF.

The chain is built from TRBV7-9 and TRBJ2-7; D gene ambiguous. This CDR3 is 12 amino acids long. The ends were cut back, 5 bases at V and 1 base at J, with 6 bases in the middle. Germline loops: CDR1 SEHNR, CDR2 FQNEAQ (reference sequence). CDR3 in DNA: TGTGCCAGCAGCCCCTTATCCTACGAGCAGTACTTC. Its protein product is CASSPLSYEQYF. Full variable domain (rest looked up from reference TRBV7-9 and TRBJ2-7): DTGVSQNPRHKITKRGQNVTFRCDPISEHNRLYWYRQTLGQGPEFLTYFQNEAQLEKSRLLSDRFSAERPKGSFSTLEIQRTEQGDSAMYLCASSPLSYEQYFGPGTRLTVT.

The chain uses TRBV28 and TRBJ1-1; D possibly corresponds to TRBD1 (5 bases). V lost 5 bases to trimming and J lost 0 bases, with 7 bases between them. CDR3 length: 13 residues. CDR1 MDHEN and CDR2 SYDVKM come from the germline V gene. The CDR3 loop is CASSPGVNTEAFF. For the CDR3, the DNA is TGTGCCAGCAGTCCGGGGGTGAACACTGAAGCTTTCTTT.

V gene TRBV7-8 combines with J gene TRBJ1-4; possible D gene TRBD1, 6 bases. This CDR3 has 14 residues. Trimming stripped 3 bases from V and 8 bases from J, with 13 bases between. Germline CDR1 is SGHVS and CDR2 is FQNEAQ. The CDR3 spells CASSFPSGAEKLFF. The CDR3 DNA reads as TGTGCCAGCAGCTTCCCATCGGGGGCGGAAAAACTGTTTTTT.

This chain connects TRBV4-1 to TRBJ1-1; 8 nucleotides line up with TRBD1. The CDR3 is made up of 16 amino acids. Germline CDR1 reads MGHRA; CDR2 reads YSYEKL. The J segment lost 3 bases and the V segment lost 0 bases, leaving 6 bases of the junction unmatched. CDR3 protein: CASSQDGDRRYTEAFF. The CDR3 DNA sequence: TGCGCCAGCAGCCAAGACGGGGACAGGCGCTACACTGAAGCTTTCTTT.

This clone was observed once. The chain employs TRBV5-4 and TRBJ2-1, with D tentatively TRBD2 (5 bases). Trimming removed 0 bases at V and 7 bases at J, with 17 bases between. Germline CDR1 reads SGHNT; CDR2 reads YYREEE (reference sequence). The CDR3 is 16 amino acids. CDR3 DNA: TGTGCCAGCAGCTTGGTCGGGTGGGAGTTAAGGAATGAGCAGTTCTTC. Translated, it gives CASSLVGWELRNEQFF.

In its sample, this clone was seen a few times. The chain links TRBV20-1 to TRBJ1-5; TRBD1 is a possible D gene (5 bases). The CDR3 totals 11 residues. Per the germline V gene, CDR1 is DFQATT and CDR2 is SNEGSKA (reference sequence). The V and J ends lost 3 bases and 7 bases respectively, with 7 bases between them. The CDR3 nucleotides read TGCAGTGCTAGTTGGGGGCAGCCCCAGCATTTT. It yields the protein CSASWGQPQHF.

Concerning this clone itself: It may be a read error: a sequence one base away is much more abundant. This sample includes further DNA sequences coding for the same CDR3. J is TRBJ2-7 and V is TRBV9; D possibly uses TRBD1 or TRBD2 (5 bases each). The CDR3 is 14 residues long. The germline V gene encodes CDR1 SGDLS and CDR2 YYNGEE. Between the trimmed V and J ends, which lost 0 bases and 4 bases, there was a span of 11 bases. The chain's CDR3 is CASSVGGDPYEQYF. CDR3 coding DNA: TGTGCCAGCAGCGTAGGTGGGGACCCATACGAGCAGTACTTC.

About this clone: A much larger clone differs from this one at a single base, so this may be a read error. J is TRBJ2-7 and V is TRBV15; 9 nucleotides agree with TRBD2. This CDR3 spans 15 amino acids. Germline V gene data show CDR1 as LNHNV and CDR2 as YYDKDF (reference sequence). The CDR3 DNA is TGTTCCACCAGCCGAGCGGGGGGAGGGTTCTACGAGCAGTACTTC. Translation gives CSTSRAGGGFYEQYF.

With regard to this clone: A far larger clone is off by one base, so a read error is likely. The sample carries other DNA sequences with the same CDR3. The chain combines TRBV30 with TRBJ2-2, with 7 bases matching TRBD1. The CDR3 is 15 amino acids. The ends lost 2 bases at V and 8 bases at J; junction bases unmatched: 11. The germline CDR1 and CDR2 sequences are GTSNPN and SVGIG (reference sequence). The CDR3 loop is CAWSMTTGRPGELFF. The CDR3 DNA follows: TGTGCCTGGAGTATGACGACAGGGCGTCCTGGGGAGCTGTTTTTT.

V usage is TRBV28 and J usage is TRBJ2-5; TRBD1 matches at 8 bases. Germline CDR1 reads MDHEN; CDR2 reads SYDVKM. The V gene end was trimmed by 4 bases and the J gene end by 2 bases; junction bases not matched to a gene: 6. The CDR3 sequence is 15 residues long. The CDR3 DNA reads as TGTGCCAGCAGTTCACCAAACAGGGGGCAAGAGACCCAGTACTTC. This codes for CASSSPNRGQETQYF.

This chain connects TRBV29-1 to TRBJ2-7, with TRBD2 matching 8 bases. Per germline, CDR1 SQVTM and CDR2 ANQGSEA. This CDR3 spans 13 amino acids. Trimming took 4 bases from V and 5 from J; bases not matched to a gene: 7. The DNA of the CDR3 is TGCAGCGTTGCGGGAGGGGCGCTGAACGAGCAGTACTTC. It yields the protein CSVAGGALNEQYF.

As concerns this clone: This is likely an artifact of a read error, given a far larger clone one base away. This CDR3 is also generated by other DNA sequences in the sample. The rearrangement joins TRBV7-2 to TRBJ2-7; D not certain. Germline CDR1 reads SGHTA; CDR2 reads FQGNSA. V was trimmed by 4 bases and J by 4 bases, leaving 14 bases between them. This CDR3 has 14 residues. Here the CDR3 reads CASSYFGGPYEQYF. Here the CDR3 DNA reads TGTGCCAGCAGCTATTTCGGTGGGCCATACGAGCAGTACTTC.

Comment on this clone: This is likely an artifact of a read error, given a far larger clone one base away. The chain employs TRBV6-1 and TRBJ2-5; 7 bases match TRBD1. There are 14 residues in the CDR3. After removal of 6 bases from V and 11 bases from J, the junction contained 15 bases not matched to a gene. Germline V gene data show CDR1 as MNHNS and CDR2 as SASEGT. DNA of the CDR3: TGTGCCAGCAGCAAAGGACAGGCCACTTCCCGTCAGTACTTC. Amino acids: CASSKGQATSRQYF.

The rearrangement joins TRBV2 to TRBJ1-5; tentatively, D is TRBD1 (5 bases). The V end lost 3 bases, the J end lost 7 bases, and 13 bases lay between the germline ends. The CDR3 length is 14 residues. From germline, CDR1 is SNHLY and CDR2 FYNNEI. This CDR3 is CASSDRGDGQPQHF. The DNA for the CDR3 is TGTGCCAGCAGTGACCGGGGGGATGGGCAGCCCCAGCATTTT.

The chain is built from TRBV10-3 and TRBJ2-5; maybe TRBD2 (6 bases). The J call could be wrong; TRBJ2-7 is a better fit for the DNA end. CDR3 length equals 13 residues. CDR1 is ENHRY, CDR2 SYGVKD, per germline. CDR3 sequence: CASSLVGGYEQYF. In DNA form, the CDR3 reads TGTGCCAGCAGCCTTGTGGGGGGCTACGAGCAGTACTTC.

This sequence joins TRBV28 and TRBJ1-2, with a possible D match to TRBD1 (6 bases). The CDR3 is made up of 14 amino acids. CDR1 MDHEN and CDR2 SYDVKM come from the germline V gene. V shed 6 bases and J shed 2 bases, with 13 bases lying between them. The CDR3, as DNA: TGTGCCAGCAGCTTGCCGGGACACAACTATGGCTACACCTTC. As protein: CASSLPGHNYGYTF.

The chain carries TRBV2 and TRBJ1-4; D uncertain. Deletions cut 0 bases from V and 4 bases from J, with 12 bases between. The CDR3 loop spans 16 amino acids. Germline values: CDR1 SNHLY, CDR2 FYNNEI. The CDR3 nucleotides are TGTGCCAGCAGTGAAGCGCTAGTTCTGGGTAATGAAAAACTGTTTTTT. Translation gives CASSEALVLGNEKLFF.

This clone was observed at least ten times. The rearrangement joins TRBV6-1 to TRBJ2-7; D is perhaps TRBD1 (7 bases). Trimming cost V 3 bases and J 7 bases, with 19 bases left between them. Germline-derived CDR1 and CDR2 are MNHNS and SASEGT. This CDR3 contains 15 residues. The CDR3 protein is CASSEGFGDSGEQYF. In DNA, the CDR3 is TGTGCCAGCAGTGAGGGATTCGGGGACAGCGGGGAGCAGTACTTC.

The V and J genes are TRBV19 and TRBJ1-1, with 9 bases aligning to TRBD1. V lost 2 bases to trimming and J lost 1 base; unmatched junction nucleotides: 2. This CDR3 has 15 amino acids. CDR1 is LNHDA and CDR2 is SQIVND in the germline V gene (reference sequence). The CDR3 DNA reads TGTGCCAGTAGTATATGGGGACAGGGGAACACTGAAGCTTTCTTT. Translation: CASSIWGQGNTEAFF.

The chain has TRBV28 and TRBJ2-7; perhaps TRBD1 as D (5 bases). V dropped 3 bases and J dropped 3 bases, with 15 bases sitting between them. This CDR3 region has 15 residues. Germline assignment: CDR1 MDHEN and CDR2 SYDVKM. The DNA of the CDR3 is TGTGCCAGCAGTTTGTCGAACAGGCCCGTCTACGAGCAGTACTTC. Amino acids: CASSLSNRPVYEQYF.